The 27 T cell receptor beta chains given below trace back to one sample, sequenced in a study of T cells in Graves' hyperthyroidism and ophthalmopathy. Amplified TCR beta CDR3 regions came from RNA transcripts. The HTBI primer set was used in a first-round RT-PCR of the TCR CDR3. TCRdb fed the multiplex PCR reads into MiXCR, producing one record per CDR3 protein. Of approximately 600,000 distinct CDR3 sequences in the sample, under 25% were seen once. Sequenced: blood. These receptors were taken from a man aged 25 to 40 with Graves' ophthalmopathy.

CDR3 DNA sequence: TGTGCCAGCAGCGTAGGGGGACAGAGCTCCTACGAGCAGTACTTC. Its protein product is CASSVGGQSSYEQYF. V gene TRBV9 combines with J gene TRBJ2-7, with TRBD1 matching 7 bases. V lost 0 bases and J lost 0; bases outside the gene matches: 3. Germline V gene data show CDR1 as SGDLS and CDR2 as YYNGEE. The CDR3 contains 15 residues. The variable domain in full, completed from reference TRBV9 and TRBJ2-7, reads DSGVTQTPKHLITATGQRVTLRCSPRSGDLSVYWYQQSLDQGLQFLIQYYNGEERAKGNILERFSAQQFPDLHSELNLSSLELGDSALYFCASSVGGQSSYEQYFGPGTRLTVT.

This clonotype was seen only a few times. The chain joins TRBV12-3 or TRBV12-4 to TRBJ2-7, with TRBD1 identical over 7 bases. V lost 5 bases, J lost 5 bases, and 3 bases stayed unmatched. The CDR3 spans 12 residues. The CDR3 region has the DNA TGTGCCAGCAGTACAGGGGTCCACGAGCAGTACTTC. This gives the protein CASSTGVHEQYF.

The rearrangement joins TRBV20-1 to TRBJ2-2; 8 bases fit TRBD2. This CDR3 region has 16 residues. Per germline, CDR1 DFQATT and CDR2 SNEGSKA (reference sequence). V lost 1 base to trimming and J lost 3 bases; unmatched junction nucleotides: 7. The CDR3, as DNA: TGCAGTGCTAGAGGAGCGGCGGGAGGATACACCGGGGAGCTGTTTTTT. It translates to CSARGAAGGYTGELFF.

This chain uses TRBV28 with TRBJ2-1, with 7 nucleotides matching TRBD2. The CDR3 runs 17 residues. CDR1 MDHEN and CDR2 SYDVKM come from the germline V gene. Trimming cost V 4 bases and J 1 base; bases outside gene matches: 10. The CDR3 here is CASSSPSLAESYNEQFF. CDR3 nucleotides: TGTGCCAGCAGTTCTCCGAGCCTAGCGGAGTCCTACAATGAGCAGTTCTTC.

As regards this clonotype: The CDR3 does not end in the conserved phenylalanine or tryptophan, so this is likely a read error. The V gene is TRBV28, the J gene TRBJ2-1; TRBD1 aligns across 9 bases. CDR3 length: 17 amino acids. V lost 2 bases to trimming and J lost 3 bases; unmatched junction nucleotides: 8. The germline gives CDR1 MDHEN, CDR2 SYDVKM. The CDR3 nucleotides read TGTGCCAGCAGTTTAGGGACGGGACAGGGTGACTACAATGAGCAGTTCCTC. As protein: CASSLGTGQGDYNEQFL.

The chain links TRBV12-3 or TRBV12-4 to TRBJ1-5; D gene uncertain. The ends were cut back, 5 bases at V and 5 bases at J, with 10 bases in the middle. The CDR3 is 13 amino acids. CDR3 bases: TGTGCCAGCAGTAAGACCCGGGATCAGCCCCAGCATTTT. It yields the protein CASSKTRDQPQHF.

This clonotype was found many times. This rearrangement joins TRBV6-1 to TRBJ1-1; unclear D gene. This CDR3 has 11 residues. Between the trimmed V and J ends, which lost 6 bases and 3 bases, there was a span of 5 bases. Germline loops: CDR1 MNHNS, CDR2 SASEGT. The CDR3 region has the DNA TGTGCCAGCAGCGAGTACACTGAAGCTTTCTTT. Residues: CASSEYTEAFF.

The chain links TRBV12-3 or TRBV12-4 to TRBJ2-1; weak D call: TRBD2 (7 bases). Deletions cut 7 bases from V and 0 bases from J, with 13 bases between. The CDR3 is 15 residues long. This chain's CDR3 is CASTLADSSYNEQFF. CDR3 nucleotides: TGTGCCAGCACGCTAGCGGACAGCTCCTACAATGAGCAGTTCTTC.

The gene calls are TRBV6-2 or TRBV6-3 and TRBJ1-4; 7 nucleotides agree with TRBD1. The CDR3 runs to 16 residues. Germline-derived CDR1 and CDR2 are MNHEY and SVGEGT. V trimming: 5 bases; J trimming: 7 bases; junction bases outside the gene matches: 13. The CDR3 DNA reads TGTGCCAGCAGTGACACCCACAGGGGCGCTGGTGAAAAACTGTTTTTT. Amino acids: CASSDTHRGAGEKLFF.

CDR3 sequence reads: CASTPGLAGVNEQFF. CDR3 DNA: TGTGCCAGCACCCCGGGACTAGCGGGAGTTAATGAGCAGTTCTTC. V is TRBV27 and J is TRBJ2-1, with 14 bases identical to TRBD2. The CDR3 extends over 15 amino acids. Looked up from germline, CDR1 is MNHEY and CDR2 is SMNVEV (reference sequence). The ends lost 7 bases at V and 7 bases at J; junction bases unmatched: 6.

This clonotype was found many times. V usage is TRBV30 and J usage is TRBJ1-2, with a tentative D call TRBD1 (5 bases). Per germline, CDR1 GTSNPN and CDR2 SVGIG (reference sequence). The CDR3 has 11 amino acids. Written as DNA, the CDR3 is TGTGCTGGGGCAGCTAACTATGGCTACACCTTC. This codes for CAGAANYGYTF.

The V and J genes are TRBV6-1 and TRBJ2-2; no clear D gene. CDR3 length: 14 amino acids. Trimming removed 5 bases from V and 3 bases from J, with 10 bases in between. Germline loops: CDR1 MNHNS, CDR2 SASEGT. CDR3 residues: CASSTARYTGELFF. The CDR3 bases are TGTGCCAGCAGTACGGCTAGGTACACCGGGGAGCTGTTTTTT.

Points on this clonotype: This CDR3 fails to terminate in the conserved phenylalanine or tryptophan, so it likely reflects a read error. The limits of the CDR3 on the DNA are not certain, so only TCRdb's listed CDR3 is given. The chain has TRBV9 and TRBJ2-1; the table's D gene call, TRBD2, was not cross checked with the DNA. Germline V gene data show CDR1 as SGDLS and CDR2 as YYNGEE. Both ends counted, the CDR3 spans 9 residues. CDR3 loop: CASSVAATS.

The gene calls are TRBV30 and TRBJ1-3; D gene unclear. This CDR3 has 15 residues. Germline V gene sequence: CDR1 GTSNPN, CDR2 SVGIG (reference sequence). CDR3 DNA sequence: TGTGCATTTTCTTGGGCACCAAGATTTGGAAACACCATATATTTT. Translated: CAFSWAPRFGNTIYF.

The J gene is TRBJ1-1, the V gene TRBV10-3, with 8 bases that match TRBD1. The germline CDR1 and CDR2 sequences are ENHRY and SYGVKD. V gave up 3 bases and J gave up 4 bases; unmatched junction bases: 4. The CDR3 is 14 amino acids. CDR3 coding DNA: TGTGCCATCAGTGACTTCGGGACAGGCACTGAAGCTTTCTTT. Translation gives CAISDFGTGTEAFF.

The table lists this clonotype with many counts. CDR3 bases: TGTGCCAGCAGTTTAAGGGACAGGGGGTTCCGGCTTTCTAGCGAGCAGTACTTC. Translation gives CASSLRDRGFRLSSEQYF. The chain combines TRBV28 with TRBJ2-7; 11 positions agree with TRBD1. Germline CDR1 and CDR2: MDHEN and SYDVKM. The CDR3 totals 18 residues. The ends lost 2 bases at V and 6 bases at J; junction bases unmatched: 15.

This clonotype was detected ten times or more. This chain joins TRBV7-2 and TRBJ2-1; unclear D gene. The V and J ends lost 1 base and 8 bases respectively, with 9 bases between them. Per the germline V gene, CDR1 is SGHTA and CDR2 is FQGNSA. The CDR3 runs to 13 residues. CDR3 amino acids: CASSLVVLHEQFF. CDR3 nucleotide sequence: TGTGCCAGCAGCTTAGTGGTACTCCATGAGCAGTTCTTC.

Many counts were recorded for this clonotype. This chain links TRBV12-3 or TRBV12-4 with TRBJ2-1, with D uncertain. The CDR3 contains 14 residues. V was pared by 3 bases and J by 5 bases, with 11 bases between. This chain's CDR3 is CASSFGSYNNEQFF. Written as DNA, the CDR3 is TGTGCCAGCAGTTTTGGCTCTTACAACAATGAGCAGTTCTTC.

V gene TRBV27 combines with J gene TRBJ2-3; D possibly corresponds to TRBD2 (7 bases). V lost 5 bases and J 2 bases, leaving 14 bases between the germline ends. The CDR3 has 15 amino acids. In germline, CDR1 is MNHEY, CDR2 SMNVEV (reference sequence). The CDR3 DNA reads TGTGCCAGCAGTACCCCCGCGGGGGCCACAGATACGCAGTATTTT. Translated: CASSTPAGATDTQYF.

The chain employs TRBV10-3 and TRBJ1-1, with D maybe TRBD1 (5 bases). Germline lookup yields CDR1 ENHRY and CDR2 SYGVKD. The CDR3 is 14 residues long. V lost 5 bases and J 0 bases, leaving 10 bases between the germline ends. The CDR3 DNA reads as TGTGCCATCAGTCTGGACAATTTGAACACTGAAGCTTTCTTT. Translation: CAISLDNLNTEAFF.

The rearrangement uses TRBV9 and TRBJ2-7; 7 nucleotides agree with TRBD1. The CDR3 covers 13 residues. The germline V gene has CDR1 SGDLS and CDR2 YYNGEE. J lost 5 bases, V lost 4 bases, and 6 bases had no gene match. The CDR3 DNA reads as TGTGCCAGCAGCTCCGACAGGGACCACGAGCAGTACTTC. It translates to CASSSDRDHEQYF.

V and J are TRBV6-2 or TRBV6-3 and TRBJ2-1; 11 bases line up with TRBD1. V lost 7 bases to trimming and J lost 7 bases; unmatched junction nucleotides: 6. Germline lookup yields CDR1 MNHEY and CDR2 SVGEGT. CDR3 size: 14 residues. The CDR3 reads CASTGQGAGNEQFF. As DNA, the CDR3 is TGTGCCAGCACTGGACAGGGGGCAGGGAATGAGCAGTTCTTC.

The V and J genes are TRBV10-3 and TRBJ2-3, with TRBD2 matching over 16 bases. Germline V gives CDR1 ENHRY, CDR2 SYGVKD. J was trimmed by 2 bases and V by 6 bases; bases with no gene match: 11. This CDR3 is built from 19 residues. CDR3 in DNA: TGTGCCATCAGGGGCGACAGAGGGACTAGCGGGAGGGCCACAGATACGCAGTATTTT. Translated, it gives CAIRGDRGTSGRATDTQYF.

The V and J genes are TRBV27 and TRBJ2-3; D is possibly TRBD1 or TRBD2 (5 bases each). V lost 2 bases to trimming and J lost 7 bases, with 13 bases between them. The germline V gene encodes CDR1 MNHEY and CDR2 SMNVEV (reference sequence). This CDR3 is 14 amino acids long. Here the CDR3 reads CASSLRGARNTQYF. Here the CDR3 DNA reads TGTGCCAGCAGTTTAAGAGGGGCCCGAAATACGCAGTATTTT.

As regards this clonotype: A much larger clone differs from this one at a single base, so this may be a read error. V gene TRBV2 combines with J gene TRBJ2-7; D gene uncertain. This CDR3 has 17 amino acids. Germline values: CDR1 SNHLY, CDR2 FYNNEI. CDR3 loop: CASSPRASYQLSYERYF. The CDR3, as DNA: TGTGCCAGCAGCCCCCGGGCCAGTTACCAGCTCTCCTACGAGCGGTACTTC.

There are many counts of this clonotype. V and J are TRBV28 and TRBJ1-5; D is possibly TRBD1 (5 bases). V dropped 8 bases and J dropped 2 bases, with 19 bases sitting between them. The CDR3 totals 16 residues. The germline gives CDR1 MDHEN, CDR2 SYDVKM. The CDR3 is CASAQPRGSGNQPQHF. CDR3 nucleotide sequence: TGTGCCAGCGCACAGCCGAGGGGAAGTGGCAATCAGCCCCAGCATTTT.

The genes are TRBV20-1 and TRBJ2-7; 10 bases agree with TRBD2. Germline assignment: CDR1 DFQATT and CDR2 SNEGSKA (reference sequence). This CDR3 comprises 15 residues. J was trimmed by 3 bases and V by 1 base; bases with no gene match: 6. The CDR3: CSARGRLAGIYEQYF. The CDR3 nucleotides read TGCAGTGCTAGAGGTCGACTAGCGGGTATCTACGAGCAGTACTTC.